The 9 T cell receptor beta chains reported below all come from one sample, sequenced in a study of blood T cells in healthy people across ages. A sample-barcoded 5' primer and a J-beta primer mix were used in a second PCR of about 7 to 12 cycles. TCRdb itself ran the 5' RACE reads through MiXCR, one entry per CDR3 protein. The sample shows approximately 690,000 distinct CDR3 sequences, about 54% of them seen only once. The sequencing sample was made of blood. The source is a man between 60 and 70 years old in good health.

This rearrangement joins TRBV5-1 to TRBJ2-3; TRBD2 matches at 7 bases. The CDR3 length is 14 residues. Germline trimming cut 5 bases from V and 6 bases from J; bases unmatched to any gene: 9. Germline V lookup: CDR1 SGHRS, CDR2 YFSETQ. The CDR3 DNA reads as TGCGCCAGCAGGATAGCGGGTTCGTTGGATACGCAGTATTTT. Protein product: CASRIAGSLDTQYF.

The CDR3 here is CASTAGLANEQYF. CDR3 DNA sequence: TGTGCCAGCACCGCGGGGCTAGCGAATGAGCAGTACTTC. V usage is TRBV3-1 and J usage is TRBJ2-5; possibly TRBD2 for D (6 bases). Germline V gives CDR1 LGHDT, CDR2 YNNKEL (reference sequence). The V end lost 7 bases, the J end lost 11 bases, and 20 bases lay between the germline ends. The CDR3 has 13 residues.

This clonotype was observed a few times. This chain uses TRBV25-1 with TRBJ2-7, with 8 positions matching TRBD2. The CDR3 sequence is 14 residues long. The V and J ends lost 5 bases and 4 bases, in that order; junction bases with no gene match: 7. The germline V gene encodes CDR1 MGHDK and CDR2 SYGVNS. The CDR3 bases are TGTGCCAGCAGTCCCGGGGGGGCCGTTTACGAGCAGTACTTC. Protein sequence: CASSPGGAVYEQYF.

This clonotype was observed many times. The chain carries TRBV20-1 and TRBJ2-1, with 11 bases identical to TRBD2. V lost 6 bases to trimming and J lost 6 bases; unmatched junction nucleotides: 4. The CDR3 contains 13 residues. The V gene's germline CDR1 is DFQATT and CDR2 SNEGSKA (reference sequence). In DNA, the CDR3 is TGCAGTGCGGTAGCGGGGGGGCTCAATGAGCAGTTCTTC. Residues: CSAVAGGLNEQFF.

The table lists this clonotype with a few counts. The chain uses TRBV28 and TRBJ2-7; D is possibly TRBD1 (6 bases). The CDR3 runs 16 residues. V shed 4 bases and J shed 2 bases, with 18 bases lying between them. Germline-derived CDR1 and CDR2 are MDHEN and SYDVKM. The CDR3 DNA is TGTGCCAGCAGTTCTCCAACAGGGATCGGGACCTACGAGCAGTACTTC. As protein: CASSSPTGIGTYEQYF.

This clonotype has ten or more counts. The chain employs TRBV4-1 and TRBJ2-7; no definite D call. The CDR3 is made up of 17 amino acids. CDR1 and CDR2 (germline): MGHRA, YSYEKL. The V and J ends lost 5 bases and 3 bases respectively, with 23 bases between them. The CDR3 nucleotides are TGCGCCAGCAGCGCAAGGGCGGAGTCCCCCTTGGGCTACGAGCAGTACTTC. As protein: CASSARAESPLGYEQYF.

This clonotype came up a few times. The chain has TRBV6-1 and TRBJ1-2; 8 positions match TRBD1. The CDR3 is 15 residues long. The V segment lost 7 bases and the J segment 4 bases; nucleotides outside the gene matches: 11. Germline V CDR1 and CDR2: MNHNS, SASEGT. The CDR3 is CASIRAGGGGYGYTF. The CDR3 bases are TGTGCCAGCATCCGAGCAGGGGGCGGGGGCTATGGCTACACCTTC.

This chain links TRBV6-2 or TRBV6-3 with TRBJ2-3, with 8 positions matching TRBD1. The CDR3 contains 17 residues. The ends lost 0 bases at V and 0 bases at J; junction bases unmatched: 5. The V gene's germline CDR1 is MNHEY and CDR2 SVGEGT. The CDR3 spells CASSYSAPGGSTDTQYF. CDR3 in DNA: TGTGCCAGCAGTTACTCCGCCCCAGGGGGCAGCACAGATACGCAGTATTTT.

Written as DNA, the CDR3 is TGTGCCAGCAGCCAGGGGGCGGGGAATGGAGAGACCCAGTACTTC. It yields the protein CASSQGAGNGETQYF. The chain uses TRBV4-2 and TRBJ2-5, with D perhaps TRBD1 or TRBD2 (6 bases each). The germline gives CDR1 LGHNA, CDR2 YNFKEQ. Deletions cut 3 bases from V and 4 bases from J, with 15 bases between. The CDR3 extends over 15 amino acids.